What follows are 13 T cell receptor beta chains derived from one specimen sequenced in a study of shared clonotypes between healthy human individuals. Assay: immunoSEQ multiplex PCR; the TCRdb copy retains only in-frame clones and omits some. In the table there are 2 million to 2.5 million clones, 85% to 95% of which are singletons. Sequenced material: naive CD4+ T cells from PBMCs. The sample's subset: CD45RA+ positively selected. The source of these receptors is a man aged 18 to 29 in good health. Some clones in this sample may be carry-over from other donors' samples.

The chain employs TRBV28 and TRBJ1-2; 8 nucleotides match TRBD1. Trimming cost V 3 bases and J 2 bases; bases outside gene matches: 5. CDR1 MDHEN and CDR2 SYDVKM come from the germline V gene. The CDR3 is made up of 15 amino acids. In DNA form, the CDR3 reads TGTGCCAGCAGTTTTCAGACAGGGGTAAACTATGGCTACACCTTC. This sequence encodes CASSFQTGVNYGYTF.

This chain uses TRBV19 with TRBJ2-1; TRBD2 matches 8 bases. This CDR3 region has 16 residues. V lost 3 bases and J lost 3; bases outside the gene matches: 7. CDR1 LNHDA and CDR2 SQIVND come from the germline V gene (reference sequence). The CDR3 sequence: CASSIGWREVYNEQFF. The CDR3 DNA follows: TGTGCCAGTAGTATTGGTTGGCGGGAGGTCTACAATGAGCAGTTCTTC.

In this sample, this clone turned up a few times. The chain carries TRBV6-1 and TRBJ1-5; D might be TRBD1 (5 bases). Germline CDR1 MNHNS, CDR2 SASEGT. The CDR3 consists of 13 residues. Trimming took off 7 bases at V and 5 bases at J, with 12 bases between the two ends. The CDR3 DNA sequence: TGTGCCAGCATAGGGACGAACCATCAGCCCCAGCATTTT. It encodes CASIGTNHQPQHF.

This clone was counted a few times. The chain links TRBV5-1 to TRBJ1-1, with D possibly being TRBD1 (5 bases). The CDR3 totals 15 residues. Germline CDR1 reads SGHRS; CDR2 reads YFSETQ. V was cut by 0 bases and J by 5 bases, with 14 bases left in between. The CDR3 spells CASSLELLRGTEAFF. The CDR3, as DNA: TGCGCCAGCAGCTTGGAACTATTGAGGGGAACTGAAGCTTTCTTT.

This chain connects TRBV27 to TRBJ2-2; weak D call: TRBD1 (7 bases). V lost 6 bases and J lost 3, with 11 bases in between. Germline values: CDR1 MNHEY, CDR2 SMNVEV (reference sequence). This CDR3 comprises 14 residues. DNA of the CDR3: TGTGCCAGCAGAGCCAGGGGGGACACCGGGGAGCTGTTTTTT. Translation gives CASRARGDTGELFF.

The genes are TRBV28 and TRBJ2-7; tentatively, D is TRBD1 or TRBD2 (5 bases each). V was trimmed by 2 bases and J by 4 bases, leaving 21 bases between them. The CDR3 is 17 amino acids. CDR1 is MDHEN, CDR2 SYDVKM, per germline. The CDR3 is CASSLIGSGQNRYEQYF. The CDR3 DNA reads as TGTGCCAGCAGTTTAATCGGATCGGGGCAGAATCGTTACGAGCAGTACTTC.

V usage is TRBV28 and J usage is TRBJ2-3; 13 bases match TRBD2. Germline V CDR1 and CDR2: MDHEN, SYDVKM. This CDR3 region has 18 residues. Losses at the gene ends were 5 bases for V and 0 bases for J; bases not matched to a gene: 8. CDR3 nucleotide sequence: TGTGCCAGCAGTCTCCGGACTAGCGGGAGAGTAAGCACAGATACGCAGTATTTT. Protein: CASSLRTSGRVSTDTQYF. The complete variable domain, with remaining parts taken from reference TRBV28 and TRBJ2-3, reads DVKVTQSSRYLVKRTGEKVFLECVQDMDHENMFWYRQDPGLGLRLIYFSYDVKMKEKGDIPEGYSVSREKKERFSLILESASTNQTSMYLCASSLRTSGRVSTDTQYFGPGTRLTVL.

V usage is TRBV29-1 and J usage is TRBJ2-7, with TRBD2 matching 9 bases. Germline V lookup: CDR1 SQVTM, CDR2 ANQGSEA. V dropped 6 bases and J dropped 0; count of bases not matched to a gene: 6. The CDR3 spans 14 residues. The CDR3 is CSVRAGGSSYEQYF. In nucleotides, the CDR3 is TGCAGCGTGCGGGCGGGAGGGAGCTCCTACGAGCAGTACTTC.

This sequence joins TRBV6-1 and TRBJ1-2; TRBD1 matches 7 bases. V shed 0 bases and J 6 bases; nucleotides not matched to a gene: 13. Germline CDR1 is MNHNS and CDR2 is SASEGT. The CDR3 has 17 amino acids. The CDR3 DNA reads TGTGCCAGCAGTGAAGCAGGGGGCGCGGGGGCAACTAATGGCTACACCTTC. This translates into CASSEAGGAGATNGYTF.

The chain couples TRBV5-6 to TRBJ1-1; possible D gene TRBD1, 5 bases. Trimming pared 4 bases from V and 4 bases from J, leaving 14 bases between. The CDR3 is 14 residues long. Per the germline V gene, CDR1 is SGHDT and CDR2 is YYEEEE. In nucleotides, the CDR3 is TGTGCCAGCAGCCCCCCAGGGATTGGCACTGAAGCTTTCTTT. This encodes CASSPPGIGTEAFF.

The CDR3 region has the DNA TGTGCCAGCAGCCGGATGGGGAACACCGGGGAGCTGTTTTTT. It codes for CASSRMGNTGELFF. The rearrangement joins TRBV14 to TRBJ2-2; D remains ambiguous. The germline V gene has CDR1 SGHDN and CDR2 FVKESK. Trimming removed 4 bases from V and 1 base from J, with 7 bases in between. The CDR3 length is 14 residues.

CDR3 protein: CASSIRQATNTGELFF. The CDR3 region has the DNA TGTGCCAGCAGCATTAGACAGGCGACGAACACCGGGGAGCTGTTTTTT. J is TRBJ2-2 and V is TRBV7-8; perhaps TRBD1 as D (6 bases). The CDR3 spans 16 residues. Looked up from germline, CDR1 is SGHVS and CDR2 is FQNEAQ. Trimming stripped 5 bases from V and 0 bases from J, with 13 bases between. Supplemented by reference TRBV7-8 and TRBJ2-2, the full variable domain reads GAGVSQSPRYKVAKRGQDVALRCDPISGHVSLFWYQQALGQGPEFLTYFQNEAQLDKSGLPSDRFFAERPEGSVSTLKIQRTQQEDSAVYLCASSIRQATNTGELFFGEGSRLTVL.

A single count supports this clone. DNA of the CDR3: TGTGCCTGGAGTCGTGGAGTCCGAGAGACCCAGTACTTC. As protein: CAWSRGVRETQYF. The chain couples TRBV30 to TRBJ2-5; no clear D. Germline V gene lookup returns CDR1 GTSNPN and CDR2 SVGIG (reference sequence). This CDR3 region has 13 residues. The V end was cut by 2 bases, the J end by 4 bases, with 11 bases between.